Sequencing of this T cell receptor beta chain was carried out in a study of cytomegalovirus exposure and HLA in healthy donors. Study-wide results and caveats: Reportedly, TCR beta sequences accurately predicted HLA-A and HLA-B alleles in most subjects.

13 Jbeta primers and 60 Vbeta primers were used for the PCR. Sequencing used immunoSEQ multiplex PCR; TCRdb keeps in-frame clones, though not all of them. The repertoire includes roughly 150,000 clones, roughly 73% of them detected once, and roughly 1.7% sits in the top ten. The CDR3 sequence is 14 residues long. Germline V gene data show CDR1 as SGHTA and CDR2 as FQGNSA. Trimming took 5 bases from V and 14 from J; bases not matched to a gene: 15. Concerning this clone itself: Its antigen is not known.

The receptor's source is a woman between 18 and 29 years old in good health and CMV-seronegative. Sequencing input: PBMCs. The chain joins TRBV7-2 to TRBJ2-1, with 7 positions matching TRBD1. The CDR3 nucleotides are TGTGCCAGCAGCCTGTCGGGACAGCCAGGAATGGAGTTCTTC. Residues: CASSLSGQPGMEFF.